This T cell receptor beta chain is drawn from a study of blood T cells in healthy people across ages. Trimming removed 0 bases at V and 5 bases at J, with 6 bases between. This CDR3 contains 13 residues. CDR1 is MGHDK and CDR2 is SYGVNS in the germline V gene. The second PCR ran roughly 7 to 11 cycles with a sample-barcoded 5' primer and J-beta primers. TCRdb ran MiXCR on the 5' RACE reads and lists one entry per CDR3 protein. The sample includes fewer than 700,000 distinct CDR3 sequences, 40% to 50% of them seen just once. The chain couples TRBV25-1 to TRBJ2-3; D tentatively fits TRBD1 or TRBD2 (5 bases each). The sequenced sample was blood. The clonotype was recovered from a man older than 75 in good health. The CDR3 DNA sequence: TGTGCCAGCAGTGAATATGGGGGAGATACGCAGTATTTT. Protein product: CASSEYGGDTQYF.